This TCR beta chain was captured in a study of cytomegalovirus exposure and HLA in healthy donors. Background on the study: Within the Caucasian-associated ancestry cluster were more than 75% of the approximately 400 genotyped donors. Study results and caveats: Trimming of TCR beta V- and J-genes showed a link, identified in a later analysis, to a missense DCLRE1C variant. With further analysis later on, most CMV-associated TCR beta chains appeared HLA-restricted.

PCR employed 60 Vbeta and 13 Jbeta primers. This table comes from immunoSEQ multiplex PCR, and its TCRdb copy is limited to in-frame clones, with some not included. In all, the sample yields 70,000 to 90,000 clones. Concerning this clone: The antigen remains undetermined.

Germline CDR1 and CDR2: SEHNR and FQNEAQ (reference sequence). This CDR3 contains 13 residues. After removal of 1 base from V and 10 bases from J, the junction contained 4 bases not matched to a gene. This chain connects TRBV7-9 to TRBJ1-1; 9 nucleotides agree with TRBD1. The clonotype was recovered from a man between 18 and 35 years old in good health and CMV-seropositive. Sample: PBMCs. CDR3 region: CASSLVGQGIAFF. In nucleotides, the CDR3 is TGTGCCAGCAGCTTAGTGGGACAGGGAATAGCTTTCTTT.